This T cell receptor beta chain originates from a study of cytomegalovirus exposure and HLA in healthy donors. Germline CDR1 and CDR2: KGHSH and LQKENI. CDR3 length equals 15 residues. J gave up 1 base and V 4 bases, and 5 bases lay outside the gene matches. Whole-study results and caveats: Roughly even sequencing depth across donors was the assumption behind the presence/absence analyses.

The PCR had 60 Vbeta and 13 Jbeta primers. TCRdb's copy holds only in-frame clones and misses some; the assay was immunoSEQ multiplex PCR. This table has 55,000 to 80,000 clones, over 70% appearing once. About this clone itself: Its antigen is unknown.

The receptor was isolated from a man in his 70s in good health and CMV-seronegative. Sequenced input: PBMCs. The chain is built from TRBV18 and TRBJ2-3; 7 bases line up with TRBD2. Written as DNA, the CDR3 is TGTGCCAGCTCACTCACTACTAGCGGCACAGATACGCAGTATTTT. It is translated as CASSLTTSGTDTQYF.